This record covers a single T cell receptor beta chain. A multiplex PCR was run with 60 Vbeta primers and 13 Jbeta primers. In the study's own analysis: Later, 65 million to 85 million unique TCR beta chains were counted in an analysis, and around 11 million of them were shared. The assay was immunoSEQ multiplex PCR, and TCRdb's table has in-frame clones only and misses some. Clonal size and the V and J genes are those of that table, whereas D and trimming came from the DNA. In the table there are some 210,000 clones, 70% to 80% of which are singletons. The data stem from a study of cytomegalovirus exposure and HLA in healthy donors. There are 15 residues in the CDR3. The germline V and J ends were trimmed by 6 bases and 7 bases, with 21 bases remaining between them. Germline-derived CDR1 and CDR2 are MDHEN and SYDVKM.

Material: PBMCs. The chain links TRBV28 to TRBJ1-2; D may be TRBD1 (6 bases). This receptor was identified in a young woman in good health and CMV-seropositive. The CDR3 loop reads CASRAIKGRGSGYTF. The DNA of the CDR3 is TGTGCCAGCAGGGCTATCAAGGGTAGGGGGTCTGGCTACACCTTC.